A selection of T cell receptor beta chains follows, all from one sample in a study of liver allograft versus peripheral blood T cells. Using its own MiXCR run on the reads, TCRdb lists one record per CDR3 protein. This sample has approximately 9,000 distinct CDR3 sequences, with less than 20% found just once. The source of these receptors is a human patient who had a liver transplant. Some T cells may be transferred from the graft donor. The CDR3 runs from the conserved cysteine through the conserved F or W. The D gene is left open where the match is weak. Clone sizes are given selectively: once, few, many, or a class where the clone is expanded.

D: NA; size: medium-sized; J: TRBJ1-5; V: TRBV6-2/TRBV6-3; CDR3: CASSYRTGNQPQHF; DNA: TGTGCCAGCAGTTACAGGACAGGCAATCAGCCCCAGCATTTT
D: NA; size: medium-sized; J: TRBJ1-1; V: TRBV29-1; CDR3: CSVTTGFVEAFF; DNA: TGCAGCGTTACTACAGGTTTTGTTGAAGCTTTCTTT
D: NA; size: NA; J: TRBJ1-4; V: TRBV5-1; CDR3: CASSLVNPSTNEKLFF; DNA: TGCGCCAGCAGCTTGGTAAACCCTTCAACTAATGAAAAACTGTTTTTT
D: TRBD1; size: medium-sized; J: TRBJ1-1; V: TRBV5-4; CDR3: CASSLLDRGDTEAFF; DNA: TGTGCCAGCAGCTTACTTGACAGGGGGGACACTGAAGCTTTCTTT
D: NA; size: few; J: TRBJ1-1; V: TRBV12-3/TRBV12-4; CDR3: CASGGGRGDTEAFF; DNA: TGTGCCAGTGGGGGGGGCAGGGGAGACACTGAAGCTTTCTTT
D: NA; size: many; J: TRBJ1-2; V: TRBV30; CDR3: CAWNPGANYGYTF; DNA: TGTGCCTGGAATCCAGGAGCTAACTATGGCTACACCTTC
D: NA; size: medium-sized; J: TRBJ1-2; V: TRBV7-2; CDR3: CASSRDGSYGYTF; DNA: TGTGCCAGCAGCCGCGACGGGAGCTATGGCTACACCTTC
D: NA; size: medium-sized; J: TRBJ1-5; V: TRBV6-5; CDR3: CASSSSSGGYSNQPQHF; DNA: TGTGCCAGCAGTTCCTCATCCGGGGGGTATAGCAATCAGCCCCAGCATTTT
D: NA; size: NA; J: TRBJ1-5; V: TRBV28; CDR3: CASSQAREPQHF; DNA: TGTGCCAGCAGTCAAGCAAGGGAGCCCCAGCATTTT
D: NA; size: medium-sized; J: TRBJ1-1; V: TRBV19; CDR3: CASSPRGGAEAFF; DNA: TGTGCCAGTAGTCCGAGGGGGGGGGCTGAAGCTTTCTTT
D: NA; size: medium-sized; J: TRBJ2-2; V: TRBV6-6; CDR3: CASSYDTGELFF; DNA: TGTGCCAGCAGTTACGACACCGGGGAGCTGTTTTTT
D: TRBD1; size: medium-sized; J: TRBJ1-1; V: TRBV5-6; CDR3: CASSLDRALDTEAFF; DNA: TGTGCCAGCAGCCTGGACAGGGCGCTGGACACTGAAGCTTTCTTT
D: TRBD1; size: medium-sized; J: TRBJ1-2; V: TRBV6-1; CDR3: CASRTGGAGYGYTF; DNA: TGTGCCAGCAGGACAGGGGGCGCGGGCTATGGCTACACCTTC
D: NA; size: many; J: TRBJ1-5; V: TRBV19; CDR3: CASTDSNQPQHF; DNA: TGTGCCAGTACCGACAGCAATCAGCCCCAGCATTTT
D: NA; size: few; J: TRBJ1-1; V: TRBV20-1; CDR3: CSASPGFMNTEAFF; DNA: TGCAGTGCTTCACCGGGGTTCATGAACACTGAAGCTTTCTTT
D: NA; size: NA; J: TRBJ1-3; V: TRBV12-3/TRBV12-4; CDR3: CASSRSSSGNTIYF; DNA: TGTGCCAGCAGCCGGTCGAGCTCTGGAAACACCATATATTTT
D: NA; size: many; J: TRBJ1-3; V: TRBV7-2; CDR3: CASSPPRGTSGNTIYF; DNA: TGTGCCAGCAGCCCCCCCAGGGGTACGTCTGGAAACACCATATATTTT
D: NA; size: medium-sized; J: TRBJ1-1; V: TRBV7-2; CDR3: CASSLGVRTNTEAFF; DNA: TGTGCCAGCAGCTTAGGGGTCAGGACGAACACTGAAGCTTTCTTT
D: NA; size: NA; J: TRBJ1-5; V: TRBV10-3; CDR3: CSISAGRNQPQHF; DNA: TGTTCCATCAGTGCGGGCCGTAATCAGCCCCAGCATTTT
D: NA; size: many; J: TRBJ1-1; V: TRBV6-2/TRBV6-3; CDR3: CASSYSPPGGNIEAFF; DNA: TGTGCCAGCAGTTACTCCCCCCCGGGAGGCAACATTGAAGCTTTCTTT
D: NA; size: NA; J: TRBJ1-4; V: TRBV20-1; CDR3: CSATHATNEKLFF; DNA: TGCAGTGCTACACATGCAACTAATGAAAAACTGTTTTTT
D: TRBD1; size: NA; J: TRBJ1-1; V: TRBV6-1; CDR3: CASSPLTGRNTEAFF; DNA: TGTGCCAGCAGTCCCTTGACAGGGCGAAACACTGAAGCTTTCTTT
D: TRBD1; size: medium-sized; J: TRBJ1-6; V: TRBV7-2; CDR3: CASSSQGAGESPLHF; DNA: TGTGCCAGCAGCTCCCAGGGGGCAGGGGAATCACCCCTCCACTTT
D: NA; size: medium-sized; J: TRBJ1-2; V: TRBV5-4; CDR3: CASSLNQGSGYTF; DNA: TGTGCCAGCAGCTTGAATCAAGGGAGTGGCTACACCTTC
D: TRBD1; size: medium-sized; J: TRBJ1-1; V: TRBV5-4; CDR3: CASSRTGASTEAFF; DNA: TGTGCCAGCAGCCGCACAGGGGCTAGCACTGAAGCTTTCTTT
D: NA; size: medium-sized; J: TRBJ1-1; V: TRBV6-2/TRBV6-3; CDR3: CASSLWGTEAFF; DNA: TGTGCCAGCAGCCTTTGGGGCACTGAAGCTTTCTTT
D: NA; size: medium-sized; J: TRBJ1-2; V: TRBV19; CDR3: CASSIDLLYGYTF; DNA: TGTGCCAGTAGTATAGATCTCCTTTATGGCTACACCTTC
D: NA; size: medium-sized; J: TRBJ1-1; V: TRBV10-3; CDR3: CAISDSRAETNTEAFF; DNA: TGTGCCATCAGTGATTCCCGCGCCGAGACGAACACTGAAGCTTTCTTT
D: NA; size: few; J: TRBJ1-5; V: TRBV30; CDR3: CALKLGENQPQHF; DNA: TGTGCCCTCAAACTCGGGGAGAATCAGCCCCAGCATTTT
D: NA; size: NA; J: TRBJ1-4; V: TRBV20-1; CDR3: CSARQGGEKLFF; DNA: TGCAGTGCTAGACAGGGAGGTGAAAAACTGTTTTTT
D: TRBD1; size: many; J: TRBJ2-7; V: TRBV7-9; CDR3: CASSLAGTVSYEQYF; DNA: TGTGCCAGCAGCTTAGCCGGGACAGTTTCCTACGAGCAGTACTTC